The present T cell receptor (beta chain) was sequenced within a study of HIV-infected patients and healthy controls. Study-wide results and limits: Comparisons were complicated because patients and controls had unequal numbers of distinct sequences. Healthy controls carried many MAIT alpha-chain CDR3s, while HIV+ repertoires had few.

For this clonotype: The antigen remains unidentified.

The germline CDR1 and CDR2 sequences are KGHDR and SFDVKD. V shed 3 bases and J shed 6 bases, with 15 bases lying between them. The CDR3 is made up of 15 amino acids. About 500 ng RNA was reverse transcribed with alpha and beta constant-region primers. Alpha and beta chain libraries were made separately by chain-specific third strand synthesis with multiplexing indices. TCRdb re-analysed the 5' RACE reads in MiXCR, keeping a single row per CDR3 protein. The sample has about 13,000 distinct CDR3 sequences; roughly 9.9% are singletons. The repertoire came from unfractionated whole blood and reflected all unsorted peripheral T cells.

The sequence derives from an adult in good health. Material for sequencing was blood. V usage is TRBV24-1 and J usage is TRBJ2-3; TRBD2 is a possible D gene (6 bases). The CDR3 sequence is CATSDNNRDSDTQYF. The CDR3 DNA sequence: TGTGCCACCAGTGATAATAACCGGGACTCCGATACGCAGTATTTT.